Each of the 15 T cell receptor beta chains below was sequenced from the same sample in a study of T-cell memory formation after mild COVID-19. TCRdb independently ran MiXCR on the 5' RACE reads; one entry per CDR3 protein. The sample contains 350,000 to 450,000 distinct CDR3 sequences, 13% to 15% of which appear only once. Specimen: PBMCs or a T cell subset sorted from them (not recorded which). The receptors stem from a man between 18 and 29 years old who had mild COVID-19 (a few samples of this study predate the infection). Cell type and time point are not known.

This clonotype turned up a few times. The rearrangement uses TRBV12-3 or TRBV12-4 and TRBJ2-5, with 10 nucleotides matching TRBD1. This CDR3 is 16 amino acids long. V was clipped by 7 bases and J by 2 bases; unmatched bases: 10. The CDR3 loop is CASTPSSGQGQETQYF. The DNA of the CDR3 is TGTGCCAGCACCCCCTCCTCGGGACAGGGGCAAGAGACCCAGTACTTC.

The chain recombines TRBV25-1 with TRBJ2-5, with 9 nucleotides matching TRBD1. V shed 4 bases and J 4 bases; nucleotides not matched to a gene: 7. CDR3 size: 15 residues. Per the germline V gene, CDR1 is MGHDK and CDR2 is SYGVNS. In nucleotides, the CDR3 is TGTGCCAGCAGTGTTTACAGGGGGCTGGGAGAGACCCAGTACTTC. Translation gives CASSVYRGLGETQYF.

V is TRBV7-2 and J is TRBJ2-7; 9 bases map to TRBD1. CDR1 is SGHTA and CDR2 is FQGNSA in the germline V gene. The V segment lost 2 bases and the J segment 4 bases; nucleotides outside the gene matches: 3. The CDR3 spans 14 residues. CDR3 in amino acids: CASSLKGQGYEQYF. The CDR3 DNA follows: TGTGCCAGCAGCTTAAAGGGACAGGGATACGAGCAGTACTTC.

The CDR3 DNA follows: TGTGCCAGCAGATCCGGGACAGGGGCCTATCCGCGAGGCAATGAGCAGTTCTTC. It translates to CASRSGTGAYPRGNEQFF. This chain connects TRBV6-5 to TRBJ2-1; 10 bases line up with TRBD1. The CDR3 totals 18 residues. Per the germline V gene, CDR1 is MNHEY and CDR2 is SVGAGI. The V gene end was trimmed by 6 bases and the J gene end by 6 bases; junction bases not matched to a gene: 17.

This clonotype was seen more than once but under ten times. The rearrangement joins TRBV7-9 to TRBJ1-2; D not certain. The CDR3 spans 13 residues. CDR1 and CDR2 (germline): SEHNR, FQNEAQ (reference sequence). Between the trimmed V and J ends, which lost 3 bases and 4 bases, there was a span of 9 bases. CDR3: CASSLKLGYGYTF. Here the CDR3 DNA reads TGTGCCAGCAGCTTGAAGCTGGGCTATGGCTACACCTTC.

This clonotype occurred many times. V usage is TRBV4-3 and J usage is TRBJ2-1; 7 bases map to TRBD2. Germline-derived CDR1 and CDR2 are LGHNA and YSLEER. The V and J ends lost 3 bases and 3 bases, in that order; junction bases with no gene match: 8. The CDR3 length is 16 residues. CDR3 bases: TGCGCCAGCAGCCATAGGTTTCCGGGGGGCTACAATGAGCAGTTCTTC. It specifies CASSHRFPGGYNEQFF.

This clonotype was counted many times. The J gene is TRBJ1-2, the V gene TRBV20-1, with D uncertain. In germline, CDR1 is DFQATT, CDR2 SNEGSKA (reference sequence). The CDR3 consists of 10 residues. Trimming pared 4 bases from V and 5 bases from J, leaving 5 bases between. Written as DNA, the CDR3 is TGCAGTGCTACCTATTATGGCTACACCTTC. Translated, it gives CSATYYGYTF.

The chain is built from TRBV20-1 and TRBJ1-2, with 7 bases that match TRBD1. Per germline, CDR1 DFQATT and CDR2 SNEGSKA (reference sequence). This CDR3 is built from 17 residues. V was clipped by 3 bases and J by 4 bases; unmatched bases: 17. The CDR3 reads CSARGETGPKATYGYTF. The CDR3 DNA sequence: TGCAGTGCTAGGGGAGAGACAGGGCCGAAGGCTACCTATGGCTACACCTTC.

Many counts were recorded for this clonotype. V gene TRBV7-6 combines with J gene TRBJ1-1; D perhaps matches TRBD1 (5 bases). CDR3 length: 16 residues. The V gene lost 5 bases and the J gene lost 2 bases, with 18 bases spanning the gap. Per the germline V gene, CDR1 is SGHVS and CDR2 is FNYEAQ. This CDR3 is CASSDLEGTLNTEAFF. The CDR3 DNA sequence: TGTGCCAGCAGCGATCTTGAGGGGACCTTAAACACTGAAGCTTTCTTT.

The chain joins TRBV4-2 to TRBJ1-4; D gene unclear. Trimming removed 0 bases at V and 0 bases at J, with 14 bases between. Germline-derived CDR1 and CDR2 are LGHNA and YNFKEQ. This CDR3 comprises 18 residues. CDR3 bases: TGTGCCAGCAGCCAAGATCCCCCCAGCTCGGCAACTAATGAAAAACTGTTTTTT. It translates to CASSQDPPSSATNEKLFF.

This chain joins TRBV15 and TRBJ2-7; possible D gene TRBD2, 6 bases. Germline V gene sequence: CDR1 LNHNV, CDR2 YYDKDF (reference sequence). The CDR3 runs 15 residues. V was pared by 2 bases and J by 3 bases, with 14 bases between. CDR3: CATSRNPGLRYEQYV. The CDR3 DNA sequence: TGTGCCACCAGCAGAAACCCGGGACTCCGCTACGAGCAGTACGTC.

This clonotype was seen repeatedly, ten times or more. The chain employs TRBV24-1 and TRBJ1-2; the D is unclear. Germline V gene sequence: CDR1 KGHDR, CDR2 SFDVKD. V lost 9 bases and J 6 bases, leaving 10 bases between the germline ends. CDR3 size: 11 residues. CDR3 coding DNA: TGTGCCACCCAACCTGGAGATGGCTACACCTTC. This sequence encodes CATQPGDGYTF.

CDR3 residues: CASSLGSQGNTEAFF. CDR3 bases: TGTGCCAGCAGCTTAGGGTCACAGGGGAACACTGAAGCTTTCTTT. This chain uses TRBV7-6 with TRBJ1-1, with D perhaps TRBD1 (6 bases). Germline V gene data show CDR1 as SGHVS and CDR2 as FNYEAQ. CDR3 length: 15 residues. Trimming took 1 base from V and 1 from J, leaving 10 bases between them.

This clonotype has just one count. The chain combines TRBV5-6 with TRBJ1-4; no definite D call. This CDR3 has 14 residues. Germline CDR1 and CDR2: SGHDT and YYEEEE. V dropped 2 bases and J dropped 4 bases, with 9 bases sitting between them. As DNA, the CDR3 is TGTGCCAGCAGCTTAGCAGGAGTTAATGAAAAACTGTTTTTT. Protein product: CASSLAGVNEKLFF.

This clonotype was observed a handful of times. The J gene is TRBJ2-7, the V gene TRBV20-1; 7 bases line up with TRBD1. V gave up 6 bases and J gave up 3 bases; unmatched junction bases: 5. This CDR3 spans 12 amino acids. The V gene's germline CDR1 is DFQATT and CDR2 SNEGSKA (reference sequence). The CDR3 region has the DNA TGCAGTGCGGTGGGACAGAACTACGAGCAGTACGTC. This translates into CSAVGQNYEQYV.